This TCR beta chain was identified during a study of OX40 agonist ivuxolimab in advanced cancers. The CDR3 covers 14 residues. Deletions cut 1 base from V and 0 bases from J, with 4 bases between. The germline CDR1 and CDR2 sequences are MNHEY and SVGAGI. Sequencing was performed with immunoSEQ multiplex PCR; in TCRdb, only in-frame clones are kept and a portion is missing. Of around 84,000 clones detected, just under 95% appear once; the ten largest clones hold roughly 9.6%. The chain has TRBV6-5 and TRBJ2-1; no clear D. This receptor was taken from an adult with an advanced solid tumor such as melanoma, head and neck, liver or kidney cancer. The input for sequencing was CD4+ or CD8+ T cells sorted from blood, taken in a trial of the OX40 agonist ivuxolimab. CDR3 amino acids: CASSYFSSYNEQFF. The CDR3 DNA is TGTGCCAGCAGTTACTTCAGCTCCTACAATGAGCAGTTCTTC.